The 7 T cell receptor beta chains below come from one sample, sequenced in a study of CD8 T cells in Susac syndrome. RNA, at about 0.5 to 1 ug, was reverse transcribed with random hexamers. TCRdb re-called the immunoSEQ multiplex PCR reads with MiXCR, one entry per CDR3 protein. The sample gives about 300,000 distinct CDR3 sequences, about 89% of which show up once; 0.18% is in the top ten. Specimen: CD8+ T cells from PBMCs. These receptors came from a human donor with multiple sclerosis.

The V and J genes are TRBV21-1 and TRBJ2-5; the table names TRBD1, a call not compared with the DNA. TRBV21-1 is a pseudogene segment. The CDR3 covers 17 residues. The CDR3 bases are TGTGCCAGCAGCAGCCTAACAGGGGGCGCGTACCAAGAGACCCAGTACTTC. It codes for CASSSLTGGAYQETQYF.

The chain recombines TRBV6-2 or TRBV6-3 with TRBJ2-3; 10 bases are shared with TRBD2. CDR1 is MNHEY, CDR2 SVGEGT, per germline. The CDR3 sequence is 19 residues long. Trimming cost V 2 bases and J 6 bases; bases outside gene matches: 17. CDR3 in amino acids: CASSYATTGTSETGDTQYF. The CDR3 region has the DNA TGTGCCAGCAGTTACGCTACTACCGGGACTAGCGAGACAGGGGATACGCAGTATTTT.

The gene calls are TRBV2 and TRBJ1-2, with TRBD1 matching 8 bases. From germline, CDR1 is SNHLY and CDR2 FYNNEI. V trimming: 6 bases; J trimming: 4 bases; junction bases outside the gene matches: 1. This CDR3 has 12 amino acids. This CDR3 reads CASSGQGYGYTF. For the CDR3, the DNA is TGTGCCAGCAGCGGACAGGGCTATGGCTACACCTTC.

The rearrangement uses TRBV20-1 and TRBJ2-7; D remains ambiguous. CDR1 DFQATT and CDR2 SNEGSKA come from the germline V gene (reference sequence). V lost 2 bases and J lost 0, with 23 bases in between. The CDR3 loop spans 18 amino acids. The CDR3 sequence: CSARIPDGERSSSYEQYF. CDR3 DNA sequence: TGCAGTGCTAGAATACCCGACGGAGAACGTTCAAGCTCCTACGAGCAGTACTTC.

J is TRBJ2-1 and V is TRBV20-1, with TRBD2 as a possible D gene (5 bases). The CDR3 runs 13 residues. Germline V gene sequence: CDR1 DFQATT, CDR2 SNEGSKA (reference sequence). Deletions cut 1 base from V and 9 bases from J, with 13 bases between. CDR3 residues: CSARVPGLGEQFF. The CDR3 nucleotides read TGCAGTGCTAGAGTCCCGGGGTTGGGTGAGCAGTTCTTC.

CDR3 amino acids: CSASSPDNQPQHF. As DNA, the CDR3 is TGCAGTGCATCTTCCCCGGACAATCAGCCCCAGCATTTT. V is TRBV20-1 and J is TRBJ1-5; unclear D gene. CDR3 length: 13 amino acids. The germline V gene encodes CDR1 DFQATT and CDR2 SNEGSKA (reference sequence). V lost 6 bases to trimming and J lost 3 bases, with 12 bases between them.

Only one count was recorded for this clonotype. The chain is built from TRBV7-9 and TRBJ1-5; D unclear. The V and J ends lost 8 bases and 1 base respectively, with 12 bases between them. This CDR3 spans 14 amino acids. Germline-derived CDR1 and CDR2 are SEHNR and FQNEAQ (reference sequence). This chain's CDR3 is CASDFAGSNQPQHF. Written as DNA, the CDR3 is TGTGCCAGCGACTTCGCGGGAAGCAATCAGCCCCAGCATTTT.